This T cell receptor beta chain was identified in a study of blood T cell repertoires in COVID-19 (dated by TCRdb to the early 2020s). About the study as a whole: Samples covering the acute and convalescent phases of COVID-19 were provided by collaborators in the United States, Italy and Spain. Where HLA class I and class II types were available, the types were taken from metadata supplied by the sample provider, not from assay-based typing. The prospective study material was composed of cDNA or gDNA derived from T cells, B-cell-depleted T cells, or PBMCs. The repertoires were made available in a free public database intended to serve as a resource for research on the immune response to SARS-CoV-2. A de-identified subject ID, COVID-19 status, age in years and sex were almost always included in the sample metadata. The samples were drawn from the first 160 participants of the ongoing ImmuneRACE study and from 1,254 subjects provided by 6 global collaborators. Subjects who had been exposed to COVID-19, were actively infected with it, or had recovered from it provided the deeply sampled blood TCRbeta repertoires that made up the dataset. What the authors observed across the whole study: Clinical and demographic metadata were provided uncurated, with the amount varying by source and participant.

V is shortened by 1 base, J by 0 bases, and the region joining them spans 10 bases. From the cysteine through the phenylalanine, the CDR3 covers 16 amino acids. The kept DNA is CDR3 alone, 48 bases in frame from the first base. This clone is a singleton in its sample. No antigen is known for it. Per-base qualities were not stored, and no clone one base away is much larger. Whole blood was collected in K2EDTA tubes by collaborating institutions according to the institutions' own protocols. For TCRbeta analysis, collaborators shipped samples as frozen whole blood, isolated PBMCs, or DNA extracted from either of those sample types. The immunoSEQ Assay, a bias-controlled multiplex PCR, was used to amplify TCRbeta CDR3 regions from genomic DNA. Per the source publication's procedure: Within the assay, amplification of reference gene primers was used to estimate how many nucleated cells each sample contained. Sequence reads were collapsed and filtered to measure the absolute abundance of every unique TCRbeta CDR3 rearrangement. For each sample, productive Simpson clonality was calculated as the square root of Simpson's diversity index across productive rearrangements. The table comes from immuneACCESS by way of TCRdb, which keeps in-frame sequences with V and J called. Part of the clones is missing from these tables; in studies checked, under half for an unresolved V gene and the rest for unknown reasons. The V and J calls and clone size are taken from that table; D and trimming were inferred from the DNA. Within this sample are 80,000 to 85,000 clones, with 88% of them counted one time only. Of the sample, about 4.8% falls within the top ten clones.

The TCR originated in a woman older than 75 with acute or convalescent COVID-19. The chain links TRBV23-1 with TRBJ1-5; the D gene identity is not certain. TRBV23-1 is filed as an ORF, its function uncertain. Material: peripheral blood. DNA sequence: TGCGCCAGCAGTCAATTTTCAGGCTATAGCAATCAGCCCCAGCATTTT. It translates as CASSQFSGYSNQPQHF.